Listed below are T cell receptor beta chains from one sample, sequenced in a study of blood T cell repertoires in COVID-19. Clones were sequenced by immunoSEQ multiplex PCR, and TCRdb holds only the in-frame ones, with some missing. The data show about 260,000 clones, 80% to 85% seen once. Sequenced: peripheral blood. These receptors originate from a man aged 60 to 75 with acute or convalescent COVID-19. The CDR3 runs from the conserved cysteine through the conserved F or W. The D gene is left open where the match is weak. A row's size may be missing; if present it is once, few, many or a size class.

D	V	size	J	CDR3	DNA
TRBD2	TRBV9	.	TRBJ2-1	CASSAWTSGADNEQFF	TGTGCCAGCAGCGCCTGGACTAGCGGGGCAGACAATGAGCAGTTCTTC
.	TRBV28	once	TRBJ2-7	CASISATVGLLNYEQYF	TGTGCCAGCATCTCTGCCACGGTGGGACTGTTAAACTACGAGCAGTACTTC
.	TRBV6-2/TRBV6-3	.	TRBJ2-3	CASSLAPDTQYF	TGTGCCAGCAGCCTAGCTCCAGATACGCAGTATTTT
TRBD1	TRBV30	.	TRBJ2-1	CAWGQTGVSYNEQFF	TGTGCCTGGGGACAGACAGGGGTCTCCTACAATGAGCAGTTCTTC
.	TRBV6-6	.	TRBJ2-7	CASSYVSNEQYF	TGTGCCAGCAGTTACGTGTCTAACGAGCAGTACTTC
.	TRBV7-2	.	TRBJ2-1	CASSYRARGRGYNEQFF	TGTGCCAGCAGCTACAGGGCTAGGGGGAGGGGTTACAATGAGCAGTTCTTC
.	TRBV7-6	.	TRBJ2-5	CASSLDGLGGKTQYF	TGTGCCAGCAGCTTAGATGGACTAGGGGGGAAGACCCAGTACTTC
.	TRBV6-5	.	TRBJ2-3	CASMMGPTDTQYF	TGTGCCAGCATGATGGGCCCCACAGATACGCAGTATTTT
TRBD1	TRBV5-4	.	TRBJ2-3	CASSPHVTGSTDTQYF	TGTGCCAGCAGCCCGCACGTGACAGGGAGCACAGATACGCAGTATTTT
.	TRBV18	.	TRBJ1-4	CASSPPSATNEKLFF	TGTGCCAGCTCACCGCCCTCAGCAACTAATGAAAAACTGTTTTTT
TRBD2	TRBV6-5	.	TRBJ2-2	CASIRAGGEELFF	TGTGCCAGCATCCGAGCGGGGGGCGAGGAGCTGTTTTTT
TRBD1	TRBV11-1	.	TRBJ2-5	CASSFYRQGTQETQYF	TGTGCCAGCAGCTTTTATAGACAGGGTACCCAAGAGACCCAGTACTTC
.	TRBV2	.	TRBJ2-1	CASSPFGYNEQFF	TGTGCCAGCAGCCCTTTCGGGTACAATGAGCAGTTCTTC
.	TRBV4-1	.	TRBJ2-7	CASSQGVQGVGSYEQYF	TGCGCCAGCAGCCAAGGAGTCCAGGGCGTGGGATCCTACGAGCAGTACTTC
TRBD1	TRBV5-1	once	TRBJ2-5	CASSLGQGRETQYF	TGCGCCAGCAGCTTAGGACAGGGGCGGGAGACCCAGTACTTC
TRBD1	TRBV5-5	.	TRBJ1-5	CASSLVAGGLNSNQPQHF	TGTGCCAGCAGCTTGGTGGCAGGGGGACTCAATAGCAATCAGCCCCAGCATTTT
TRBD2	TRBV2	.	TRBJ2-7	CASKTGGSVYEQYF	TGTGCCAGCAAGACGGGGGGTTCCGTGTACGAGCAGTACTTC
.	TRBV3-1/TRBV3-2	once	TRBJ1-1	CASSFGAFF	TGTGCCAGCAGCTTCGGAGCTTTCTTT
TRBD2	TRBV7-6	.	TRBJ2-2	CASSLLLAGGATNTGELFF	TGTGCCAGCAGCTTACTACTAGCGGGGGGAGCGACGAACACCGGGGAGCTGTTTTTT
TRBD1	TRBV5-4	few	TRBJ1-1	CASSATGGSRDTEAFF	TGTGCCAGCAGCGCGACAGGGGGCTCGAGGGACACTGAAGCTTTCTTT
TRBD1	TRBV4-1	.	TRBJ2-7	CASSTRQGRSYEQYF	TGCGCCAGCAGCACAAGACAGGGAAGGTCCTACGAGCAGTACTTC
TRBD2	TRBV6-2/TRBV6-3	.	TRBJ2-5	CASSYGGGPETQYF	TGTGCCAGCAGTTACGGGGGAGGGCCGGAGACCCAGTACTTC
.	TRBV7-9	.	TRBJ2-1	CASSKNDGNEQFF	TGTGCCAGCAGCAAAAATGACGGGAATGAGCAGTTCTTC
.	TRBV6-5	.	TRBJ1-6	CASSYSGRDNSPLHF	TGTGCCAGCAGTTACTCGGGCCGAGATAATTCACCCCTCCACTTT
.	TRBV6-5	few	TRBJ2-7	CASSLREFYEQYF	TGTGCCAGCAGTTTACGGGAATTTTACGAGCAGTACTTC
.	TRBV5-1	.	TRBJ2-3	CASSLGRGSTDTQYF	TGCGCCAGCAGCTTGGGCAGGGGTTCCACAGATACGCAGTATTTT
.	TRBV28	.	TRBJ2-7	CASSLWGQSYEQYF	TGTGCCAGCAGTTTATGGGGACAATCCTACGAGCAGTACTTC
.	TRBV6-1	few	TRBJ1-5	CASSEFGRVNQPQHF	TGTGCCAGCAGTGAATTTGGGAGAGTCAATCAGCCCCAGCATTTT
.	TRBV24-1	.	TRBJ2-1	CATSDEAWKQFF	TGTGCCACCAGTGACGAGGCGTGGAAGCAGTTCTTC
.	TRBV6-5	once	TRBJ2-5	CANTRDSFQETQYF	TGTGCCAACACCCGTGACAGCTTCCAAGAGACCCAGTACTTC
TRBD1	TRBV19	.	TRBJ1-2	CASSRQGGYTF	TGTGCCAGTAGCAGACAGGGTGGCTACACCTTC
.	TRBV10-2	few	TRBJ1-6	CASFGGGAGSPLHF	TGCGCCAGCTTTGGGGGGGGCGCGGGTTCACCCCTCCACTTT
.	TRBV29-1	.	TRBJ2-7	CSVGGGNSYEQYF	TGCAGCGTGGGCGGAGGAAACTCCTACGAGCAGTACTTC
TRBD1	TRBV29-1	.	TRBJ2-1	CSVEGGTGANEQFF	TGCAGCGTTGAAGGTGGGACAGGGGCCAATGAGCAGTTCTTC
TRBD1	TRBV27	.	TRBJ2-6	CASRTGGGTGANVLTF	TGTGCCAGCAGAACAGGGGGAGGAACTGGGGCCAACGTCCTGACTTTC
.	TRBV19	.	TRBJ1-5	CASNAPGGPQHF	TGTGCCAGTAATGCGCCCGGGGGGCCCCAGCATTTT
TRBD1	TRBV7-3	once	TRBJ2-7	CASSRDRENEQYF	TGTGCCAGCAGCCGGGACAGGGAAAACGAGCAGTACTTC
.	TRBV7-9	.	TRBJ1-1	CASRQPGGWNTEAFF	TGTGCCAGCAGACAACCCGGAGGGTGGAACACTGAAGCTTTCTTT
.	TRBV2	.	TRBJ1-1	CASSREYGTEAFF	TGTGCCAGCAGTCGCGAGTATGGCACTGAAGCTTTCTTT
TRBD2	TRBV3-1/TRBV3-2	.	TRBJ2-1	CASSQGLAGEQFF	TGTGCCAGCAGCCAAGGACTAGCGGGTGAGCAGTTCTTC
.	TRBV6-4	.	TRBJ2-1	CASSSQGPDEQFF	TGTGCCAGCAGCTCCCAGGGCCCCGATGAGCAGTTCTTC
.	TRBV6-5	.	TRBJ2-1	CASRRGGEQFF	TGTGCCAGCAGACGAGGTGGTGAGCAGTTCTTC
TRBD1	TRBV7-9	.	TRBJ1-2	CASSGPRTGNYGYTF	TGTGCCAGCAGCGGACCTCGGACAGGGAACTATGGCTACACCTTC
.	TRBV18	.	TRBJ2-1	CASSPIRANEQFF	TGTGCCAGCTCACCAATCAGGGCCAATGAGCAGTTCTTC
TRBD1	TRBV6-5	.	TRBJ1-6	CASRMDRGGNSPLHF	TGTGCCAGCAGGATGGACAGGGGTGGTAATTCACCCCTCCACTTT
.	TRBV29-1	.	TRBJ1-5	CSVEGEGVQHF	TGCAGCGTTGAAGGGGAAGGGGTACAGCATTTT
TRBD1	TRBV24-1	.	TRBJ1-2	CATSDQGGYGYTF	TGTGCCACCAGTGATCAGGGGGGCTATGGCTACACCTTC
.	TRBV12-3/TRBV12-4	.	TRBJ2-7	CASSYGYEQYF	TGTGCCAGCAGCTACGGCTACGAGCAGTACTTC
.	TRBV7-9	.	TRBJ2-7	CASSLPQGGPYEQYF	TGTGCCAGCAGCTTACCACAAGGAGGGCCCTACGAGCAGTACTTC
.	TRBV5-6	.	TRBJ1-2	CASTARGYFYGYTF	TGTGCCAGCACCGCACGGGGATACTTCTATGGCTACACCTTC
TRBD2	TRBV5-1	once	TRBJ2-1	CASSTPGPLAGGSSYNEQFF	TGCGCCAGCAGCACCCCCGGTCCACTAGCGGGGGGGAGCTCCTACAATGAGCAGTTCTTC
TRBD2	TRBV9	.	TRBJ2-3	CASSAQRRGGGNTDTQYF	TGTGCCAGCAGCGCCCAGAGGAGGGGCGGGGGTAATACAGATACGCAGTATTTT
.	TRBV11-3	.	TRBJ2-2	CASSLLSGLNTGELFF	TGTGCCAGCAGCTTATTGAGCGGCCTAAACACCGGGGAGCTGTTTTTT
TRBD1	TRBV18	.	TRBJ2-7	CASSPPAPGQGLYEQYF	TGTGCCAGCTCACCACCGGCCCCCGGACAGGGCCTCTACGAGCAGTACTTC